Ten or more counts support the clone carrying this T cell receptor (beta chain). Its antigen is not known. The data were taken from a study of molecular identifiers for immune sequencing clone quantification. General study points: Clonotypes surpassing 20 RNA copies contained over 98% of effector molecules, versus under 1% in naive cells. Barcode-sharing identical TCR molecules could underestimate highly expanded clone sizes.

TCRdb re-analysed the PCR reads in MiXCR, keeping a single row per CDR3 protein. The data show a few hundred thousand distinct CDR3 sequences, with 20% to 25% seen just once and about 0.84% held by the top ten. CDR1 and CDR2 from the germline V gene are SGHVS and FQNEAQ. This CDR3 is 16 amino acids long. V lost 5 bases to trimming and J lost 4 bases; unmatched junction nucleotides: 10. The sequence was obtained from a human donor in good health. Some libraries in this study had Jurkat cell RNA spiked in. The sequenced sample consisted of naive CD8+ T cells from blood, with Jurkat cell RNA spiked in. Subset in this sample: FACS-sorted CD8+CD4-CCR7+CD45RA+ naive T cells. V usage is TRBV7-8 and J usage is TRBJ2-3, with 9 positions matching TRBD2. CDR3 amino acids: CASSNSRLAEADTQYF. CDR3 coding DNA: TGTGCCAGCAGCAACTCGCGACTAGCGGAGGCAGATACGCAGTATTTT.